The sequence of this T cell receptor (beta chain) was determined in a study of regulatory T cells in long-lasting Graves disease. Time point given: newly diagnosed GD, antithyroid drugs for less than 3 months. Researchers made the TCR library from RNA that was extracted from PBMCs. From each patient, roughly 9 milliliters of peripheral blood was drawn and collected into an EDTA anticoagulant tube. Library construction for TCR beta used iRepertoire HTBI primers and Arm-PCR of CDR3 regions. Original processing notes: Samples jointly harbored 60 or so TRBV and 14 TRBJ segments. A single record per CDR3 protein comes from TCRdb applying MiXCR to the multiplex PCR reads. Clone size and V and J calls follow TCRdb, not the original study. The sample lists about 500,000 distinct CDR3 sequences, around 12% occurring once. V shed 8 bases and J shed 3 bases, with 23 bases lying between them. Germline values: CDR1 SGHAT, CDR2 FQNNGV. This CDR3 is built from 16 residues.

This clonotype showed up many times. These data also formed part of another study, on T cells in Graves' hyperthyroidism and ophthalmopathy. That paper states: Clonotypes that were expanded in thyroid above 0.001 mostly appeared in blood too.

This TCR was recovered from a woman between 25 and 40 years old with Graves disease. The sequencing here drew on peripheral blood mononuclear cells (PBMCs), taken at new diagnosis, from a patient treated with antithyroid drugs. This chain uses TRBV11-2 with TRBJ2-7; D possibly corresponds to TRBD1 (5 bases). This CDR3 is CASAPMIGQGVYEQYF. The CDR3 DNA reads as TGTGCCAGCGCTCCGATGATAGGGCAAGGGGTCTACGAGCAGTACTTC.